This T cell receptor (beta chain) was recovered during a study of human T cells and chemical hapten exposure. As for the study in general: Throughout a study of approximately 5 months, patients underwent weekly scalp administration of diphenylcyclopropenone doses. Enrolled patients were predominantly female and had alopecia areata, totalis or universalis. The study's findings and limits: TCRs at a frequency above 1 in 1000 stayed unchanged with DPC sensitization.

Sample time point: patch test 2, 6 weeks after DPC sensitization. Treatment given: therapeutic diphenylcyclopropenone sensitization with weekly scalp DPC. Blood was collected ahead of every patch test applied. At least ten counts were recorded for this clonotype. The antigen remains unidentified. Germline V CDR1 and CDR2: SEHNR, FQNEAQ (reference sequence). This CDR3 region has 15 residues. Trimming took 4 bases from V and 1 from J; bases not matched to a gene: 5. One entry per CDR3 protein results from TCRdb running MiXCR on the RACE reads. This sample has some 150,000 distinct CDR3 sequences, with around 11% found just once.

V and J are TRBV7-9 and TRBJ2-5, with 8 bases aligning to TRBD1. The specimen comprised whole blood, sampled in connection with sensitization to the hapten diphenylcyclopropenone (DPC). This clonotype was sampled from a woman aged 45-65 years with alopecia areata. Some clones in this sample may be carry-over from other donors' samples. The CDR3 here is CASSSYRGAQETQYF. The CDR3 coding sequence is TGTGCCAGCAGCTCGTACAGGGGGGCCCAAGAGACCCAGTACTTC.